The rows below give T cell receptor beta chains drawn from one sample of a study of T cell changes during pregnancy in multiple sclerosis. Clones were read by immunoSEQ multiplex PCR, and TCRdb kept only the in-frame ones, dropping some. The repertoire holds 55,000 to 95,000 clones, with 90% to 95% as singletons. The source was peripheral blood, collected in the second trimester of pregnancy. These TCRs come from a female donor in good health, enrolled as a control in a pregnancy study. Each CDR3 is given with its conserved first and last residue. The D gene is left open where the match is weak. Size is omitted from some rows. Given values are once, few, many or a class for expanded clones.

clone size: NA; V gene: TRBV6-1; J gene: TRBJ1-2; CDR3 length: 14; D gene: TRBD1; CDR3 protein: CASRGTGVNYGYTF; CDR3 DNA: TGTGCCAGCAGGGGGACAGGGGTAAACTATGGCTACACCTTC
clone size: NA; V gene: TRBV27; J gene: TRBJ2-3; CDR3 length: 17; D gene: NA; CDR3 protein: CASSLLVGGAKTDTQYF; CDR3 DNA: TGTGCCAGCAGTTTATTGGTGGGGGGGGCCAAGACAGATACGCAGTATTTT
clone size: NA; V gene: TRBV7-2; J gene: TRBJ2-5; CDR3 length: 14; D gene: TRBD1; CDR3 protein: CASSPDRVQETQYF; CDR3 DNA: TGTGCCAGCAGCCCCGACAGGGTCCAAGAGACCCAGTACTTC
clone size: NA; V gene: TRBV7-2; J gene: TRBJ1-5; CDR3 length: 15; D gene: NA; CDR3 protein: CASSPQGVGNQPQHF; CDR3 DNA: TGTGCCAGCAGCCCACAGGGAGTCGGTAATCAGCCCCAGCATTTT
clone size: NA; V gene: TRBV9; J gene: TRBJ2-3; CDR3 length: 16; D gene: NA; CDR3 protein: CASSVGASSSTDTQYF; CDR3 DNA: TGTGCCAGCAGCGTAGGGGCTAGCAGTAGCACAGATACGCAGTATTTT
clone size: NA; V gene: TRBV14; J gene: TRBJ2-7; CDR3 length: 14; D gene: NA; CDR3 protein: CASSQGARDYEQYF; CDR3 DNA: TGTGCCAGCAGCCAGGGGGCCCGGGACTACGAGCAGTACTTC
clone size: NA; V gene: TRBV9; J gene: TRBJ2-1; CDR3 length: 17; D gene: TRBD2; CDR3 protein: CASSVAAAGGRVNEQFF; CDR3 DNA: TGTGCCAGCAGCGTAGCGGCGGCGGGGGGGAGGGTGAATGAGCAGTTCTTC
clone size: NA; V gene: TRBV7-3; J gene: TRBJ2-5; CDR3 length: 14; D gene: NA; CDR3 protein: CASSLGGSQETQYF; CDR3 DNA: TGTGCCAGCAGCTTAGGGGGGTCCCAAGAGACCCAGTACTTC
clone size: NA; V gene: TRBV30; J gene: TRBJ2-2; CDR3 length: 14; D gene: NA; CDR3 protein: CAWSATANTGELFF; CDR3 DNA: TGTGCCTGGAGTGCGACAGCTAACACCGGGGAGCTGTTTTTT
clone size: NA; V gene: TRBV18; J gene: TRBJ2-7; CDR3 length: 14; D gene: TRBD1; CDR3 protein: CASSPGQGVYEQYF; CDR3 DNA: TGTGCCAGCTCCCCGGGACAGGGGGTTTACGAGCAGTACTTC
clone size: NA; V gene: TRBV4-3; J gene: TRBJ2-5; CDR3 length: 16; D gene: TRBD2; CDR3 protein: CASSQALSRGLETQYF; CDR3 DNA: TGCGCCAGCAGCCAGGCTCTTTCGCGGGGGTTAGAGACCCAGTACTTC
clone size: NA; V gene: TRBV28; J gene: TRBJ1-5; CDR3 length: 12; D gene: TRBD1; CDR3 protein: CASSQGARPQHF; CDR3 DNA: TGTGCCAGCAGCCAGGGGGCACGGCCCCAGCATTTT
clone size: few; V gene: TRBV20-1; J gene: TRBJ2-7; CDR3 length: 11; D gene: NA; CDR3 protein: CSAPLPLGQYF; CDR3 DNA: TGCAGTGCCCCATTGCCCCTCGGGCAGTACTTC
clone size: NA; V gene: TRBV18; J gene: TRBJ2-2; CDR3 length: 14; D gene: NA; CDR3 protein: CASSPRRNTGELFF; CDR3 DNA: TGTGCCAGCTCACCGAGGAGGAACACCGGGGAGCTGTTTTTT
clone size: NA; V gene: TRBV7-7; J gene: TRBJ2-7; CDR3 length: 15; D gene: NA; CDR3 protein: CASSPEGAPSYEQYF; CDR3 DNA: TGTGCTAGCAGCCCGGAGGGGGCCCCCTCCTACGAGCAGTACTTC
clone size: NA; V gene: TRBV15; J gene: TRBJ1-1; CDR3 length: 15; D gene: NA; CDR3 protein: CATSRATARVTEAFF; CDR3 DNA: TGTGCCACCAGCAGAGCCACGGCCAGGGTCACTGAAGCTTTCTTT
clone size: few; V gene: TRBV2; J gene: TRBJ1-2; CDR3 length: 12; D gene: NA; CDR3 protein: CASSEERTGYTF; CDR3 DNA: TGTGCCAGCAGTGAAGAGAGAACGGGCTACACCTTC
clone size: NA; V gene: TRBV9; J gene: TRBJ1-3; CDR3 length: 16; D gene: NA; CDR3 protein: CASSGLSGSSGNTIYF; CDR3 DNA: TGTGCCAGCAGCGGATTATCAGGGTCCTCTGGAAACACCATATATTTT
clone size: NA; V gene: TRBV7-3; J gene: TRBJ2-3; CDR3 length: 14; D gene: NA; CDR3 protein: CASSLRTGTDTQYF; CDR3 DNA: TGTGCCAGCAGCCTTCGGACGGGAACAGATACGCAGTATTTT
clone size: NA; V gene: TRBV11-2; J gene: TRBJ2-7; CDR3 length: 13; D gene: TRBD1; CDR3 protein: CASSSGTGSEQYF; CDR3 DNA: TGTGCCAGCAGCTCCGGGACAGGCTCCGAGCAGTACTTC
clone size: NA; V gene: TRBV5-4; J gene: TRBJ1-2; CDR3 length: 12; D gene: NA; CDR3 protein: CASSLGSLGYTF; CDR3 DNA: TGTGCCAGCAGCTTGGGGTCACTTGGCTACACCTTC
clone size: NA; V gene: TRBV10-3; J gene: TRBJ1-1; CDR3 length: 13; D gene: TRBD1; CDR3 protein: CAISEPPGQRAFF; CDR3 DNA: TGTGCCATCAGTGAGCCGCCGGGACAGAGAGCTTTCTTT
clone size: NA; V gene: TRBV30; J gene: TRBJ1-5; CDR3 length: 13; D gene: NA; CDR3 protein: CAWSGGYNQPQHF; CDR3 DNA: TGTGCCTGGAGTGGGGGCTATAATCAGCCCCAGCATTTT
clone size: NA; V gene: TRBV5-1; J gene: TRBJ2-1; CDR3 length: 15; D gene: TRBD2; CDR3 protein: CASSLSSGGANEQFF; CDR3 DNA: TGCGCCAGCAGCTTGTCTAGCGGGGGGGCCAATGAGCAGTTCTTC
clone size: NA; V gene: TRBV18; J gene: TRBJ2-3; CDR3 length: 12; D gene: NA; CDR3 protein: CASSPSQDTQYF; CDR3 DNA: TGTGCCAGCTCACCCAGTCAAGATACGCAGTATTTT
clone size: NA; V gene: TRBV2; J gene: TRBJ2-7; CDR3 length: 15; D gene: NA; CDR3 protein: CASKQPGERLSEQYF; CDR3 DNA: TGTGCCAGCAAACAACCGGGAGAAAGATTAAGCGAGCAGTACTTC
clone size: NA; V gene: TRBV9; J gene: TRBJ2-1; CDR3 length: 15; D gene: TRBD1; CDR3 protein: CASSVQGASYNEQFF; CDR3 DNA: TGTGCCAGCAGCGTACAGGGGGCTTCCTACAATGAGCAGTTCTTC
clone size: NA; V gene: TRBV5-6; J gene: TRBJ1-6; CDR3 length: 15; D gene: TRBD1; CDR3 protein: CASNRQGFDNSPLHF; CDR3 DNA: TGTGCCAGCAACCGACAGGGGTTTGATAATTCACCCCTCCACTTT
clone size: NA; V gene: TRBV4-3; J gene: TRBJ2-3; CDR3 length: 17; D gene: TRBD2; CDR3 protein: CASSQVAERGITDTQYF; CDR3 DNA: TGCGCCAGCAGCCAAGTCGCGGAGCGGGGGATCACAGATACGCAGTATTTT
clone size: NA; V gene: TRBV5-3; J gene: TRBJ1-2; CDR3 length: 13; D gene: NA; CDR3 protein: CARSLTPNYGYTF; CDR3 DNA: TGTGCCAGAAGCTTGACACCTAACTATGGCTACACCTTC
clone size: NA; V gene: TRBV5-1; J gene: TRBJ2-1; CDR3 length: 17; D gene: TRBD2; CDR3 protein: CASSWNPQRGGSDEQFF; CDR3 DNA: TGCGCCAGCAGCTGGAACCCCCAGCGGGGGGGCTCGGATGAGCAGTTCTTC
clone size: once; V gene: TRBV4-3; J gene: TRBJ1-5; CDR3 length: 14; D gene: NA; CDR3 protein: CASSLAASNQPQHF; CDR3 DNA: TGCGCCAGCAGTCTGGCGGCGAGCAATCAGCCCCAGCATTTT
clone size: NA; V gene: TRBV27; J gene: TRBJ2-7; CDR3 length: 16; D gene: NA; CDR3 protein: CASSSPGETRVHEQYF; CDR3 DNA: TGTGCCAGCAGTTCTCCGGGCGAAACGAGGGTCCACGAGCAGTACTTC
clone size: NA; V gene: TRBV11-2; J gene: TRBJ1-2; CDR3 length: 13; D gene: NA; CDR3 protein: CASSLTAGNGYTF; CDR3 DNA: TGTGCCAGCAGCTTAACGGCAGGGAATGGCTACACCTTC
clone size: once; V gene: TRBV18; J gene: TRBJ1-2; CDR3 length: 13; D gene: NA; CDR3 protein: CASSPTRDYGYTF; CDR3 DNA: TGTGCCAGCTCACCAACCCGAGACTATGGCTACACCTTC
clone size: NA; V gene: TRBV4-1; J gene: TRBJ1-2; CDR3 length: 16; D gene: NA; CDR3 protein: CASSQDEWDTYYGYTF; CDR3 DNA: TGCGCCAGCAGCCAAGATGAATGGGACACCTACTATGGCTACACCTTC
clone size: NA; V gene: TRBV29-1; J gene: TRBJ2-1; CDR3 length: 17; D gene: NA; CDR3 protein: CSVEARRTSLSYNEQFF; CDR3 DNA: TGCAGCGTTGAAGCAAGAAGAACTAGCCTCTCCTACAATGAGCAGTTCTTC
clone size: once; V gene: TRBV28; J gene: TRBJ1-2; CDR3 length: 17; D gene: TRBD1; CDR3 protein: CASSLLTGGAFEYGYTF; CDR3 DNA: TGTGCCAGCAGCCTCCTGACAGGGGGCGCTTTCGAATATGGCTACACCTTC
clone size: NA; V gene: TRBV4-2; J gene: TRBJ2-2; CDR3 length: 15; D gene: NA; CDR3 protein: CASSQDWGDTGELFF; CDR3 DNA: TGTGCCAGCAGCCAAGATTGGGGGGACACCGGGGAGCTGTTTTTT
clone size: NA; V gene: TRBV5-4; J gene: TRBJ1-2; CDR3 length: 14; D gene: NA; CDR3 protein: CASRSPGGAYGYTF; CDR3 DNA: TGTGCCAGCAGATCCCCGGGGGGAGCTTATGGCTACACCTTC
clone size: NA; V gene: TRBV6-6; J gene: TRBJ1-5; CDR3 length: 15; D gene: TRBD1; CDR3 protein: CASSRNRGSNQPQHF; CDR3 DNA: TGTGCCAGCAGCCGCAACAGGGGGAGCAATCAGCCCCAGCATTTT
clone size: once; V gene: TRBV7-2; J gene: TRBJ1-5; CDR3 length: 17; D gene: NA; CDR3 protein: CASSLFSGISGNQPQHF; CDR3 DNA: TGTGCCAGCAGCTTATTCTCCGGGATCTCGGGCAATCAGCCCCAGCATTTT
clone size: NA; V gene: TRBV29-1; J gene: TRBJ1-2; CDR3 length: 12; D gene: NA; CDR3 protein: CSVESGKVGYTF; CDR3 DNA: TGCAGCGTTGAATCGGGGAAGGTTGGCTACACCTTC
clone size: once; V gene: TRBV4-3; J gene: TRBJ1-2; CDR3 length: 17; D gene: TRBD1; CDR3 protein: CASSTGTDSLANYGYTF; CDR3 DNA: TGCGCCAGCAGCACGGGGACAGACTCCTTAGCTAACTATGGCTACACCTTC
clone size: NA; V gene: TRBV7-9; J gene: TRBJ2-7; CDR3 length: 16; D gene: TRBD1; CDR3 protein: CASSSTGTGNSYEQYF; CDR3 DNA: TGTGCCAGCAGCTCGACCGGGACAGGCAACTCCTACGAGCAGTACTTC
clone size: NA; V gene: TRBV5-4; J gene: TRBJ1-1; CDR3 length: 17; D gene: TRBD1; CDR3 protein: CASSSPAGTGPNTEAFF; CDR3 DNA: TGTGCCAGCAGCTCACCCGCCGGGACAGGACCGAACACTGAAGCTTTCTTT
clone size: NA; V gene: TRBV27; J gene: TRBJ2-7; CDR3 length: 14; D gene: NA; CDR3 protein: CASSFTLGSYEQYF; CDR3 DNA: TGTGCCAGCAGTTTTACACTAGGATCCTACGAGCAGTACTTC
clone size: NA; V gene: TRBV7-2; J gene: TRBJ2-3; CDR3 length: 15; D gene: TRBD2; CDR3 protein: CASSPRTSGTDTQYF; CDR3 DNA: TGTGCCAGCAGCCCACGGACTAGCGGCACAGATACGCAGTATTTT
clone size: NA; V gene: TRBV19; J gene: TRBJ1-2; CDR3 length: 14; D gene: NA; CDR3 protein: CASRIDGAGYGYTF; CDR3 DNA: TGTGCCAGTAGAATCGATGGGGCCGGCTATGGCTACACCTTC
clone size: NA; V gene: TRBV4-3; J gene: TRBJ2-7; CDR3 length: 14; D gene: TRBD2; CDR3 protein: CASSQEWGGYEQYF; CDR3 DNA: TGCGCCAGCAGCCAAGAGTGGGGGGGCTACGAGCAGTACTTC